Listed below are T cell receptor beta chains from one sample, sequenced in a study of T cell repertoires in cytomegalovirus infection. Via MiXCR, TCRdb re-called the reads, giving one row per CDR3 protein. The sample contains about 280,000 distinct CDR3 sequences, roughly 21% of which appear only once. These receptors lack a known antigen. Material: cultured PBMCs, obtained from culture after CMV antigen stimulation. The receptors stem from a human donor in good health (CMV status not recorded). Some clones in this sample may be carry-over from other donors' samples. CDR3s include the opening cysteine and the closing phenylalanine or tryptophan. A D gene is named only where the DNA matches it firmly. Clone size appears in some rows only: once, few, many, or a class for an expanded clone.

clone_size	d_call	v_call	j_call	cdr3_aa	cdr3_nt
NA	NA	TRBV6-1	TRBJ2-1	CASSLGLPVMGEQFF	TGTGCCAGCAGTCTGGGGCTACCCGTTATGGGTGAGCAGTTCTTC
NA	NA	TRBV29-1	TRBJ1-3	CSVSTGTPSSGNTIYF	TGCAGCGTTTCAACCGGGACACCTTCTTCTGGAAACACCATATATTTT
NA	NA	TRBV12-3/TRBV12-4	TRBJ1-3	CASSSWESSGNTIYF	TGTGCCAGCAGTTCTTGGGAGAGCTCTGGAAACACCATATATTTT
NA	NA	TRBV2	TRBJ2-1	CASSEGLSYNEQFF	TGTGCCAGCAGTGAAGGACTGTCCTACAATGAGCAGTTCTTC
NA	TRBD2	TRBV4-2	TRBJ2-2	CASSQTSGRPAGELFF	TGTGCCAGCAGCCAGACTAGCGGGAGGCCGGCCGGGGAGCTGTTTTTT
NA	TRBD2	TRBV19	TRBJ2-1	CASSRREGLQFF	TGTGCCAGTAGTAGGCGGGAGGGCCTACAGTTCTTC
NA	TRBD1	TRBV10-3	TRBJ1-6	CAIREGQGASSPLHF	TGTGCCATCAGAGAGGGACAGGGGGCTTCTTCACCCCTCCACTTT
NA	NA	TRBV14	TRBJ2-1	CASSQEVDRDEQFF	TGTGCCAGCAGCCAAGAAGTTGATCGGGATGAGCAGTTCTTC
NA	NA	TRBV7-8	TRBJ2-1	CASNLGGWVDEQFF	TGTGCCAGCAACTTAGGTGGTTGGGTCGATGAGCAGTTCTTC
few	TRBD2	TRBV6-6	TRBJ2-1	CASSGGRAGWNEQFF	TGTGCCAGCAGTGGCGGGAGGGCCGGGTGGAATGAGCAGTTCTTC
NA	TRBD2	TRBV28	TRBJ2-1	CASFEGGPFNEQFF	TGTGCCAGCTTCGAGGGAGGGCCTTTTAATGAGCAGTTCTTC
many	NA	TRBV7-2	TRBJ2-3	CASSSYRPDTQYF	TGTGCCAGCAGCTCTTATCGTCCAGATACGCAGTATTTT
NA	TRBD1	TRBV20-1	TRBJ2-5	CSAQPGQGIETQYF	TGCAGTGCGCAGCCGGGACAGGGAATAGAGACCCAGTACTTC
many	NA	TRBV7-7	TRBJ2-5	CASSLQGNQETQYF	TGTGCCAGCAGCTTACAGGGAAACCAAGAGACCCAGTACTTC
many	NA	TRBV7-2	TRBJ2-3	CASSPIRFTDTQYF	TGTGCCAGCAGCCCTATCCGCTTCACAGATACGCAGTATTTT
many	NA	TRBV7-2	TRBJ1-1	CASSLGGRFTLNTEAFF	TGTGCCAGCAGCTTAGGGGGGCGATTTACGTTGAACACTGAAGCTTTCTTT